This T cell receptor beta chain derives from a study of cytomegalovirus exposure and HLA in healthy donors. The donors belonged to the roughly 110-subject validation cohort, separate from the roughly 650-subject first cohort. Using immunoSEQ multiplex PCR, the repertoire was profiled, and TCRdb retains in-frame clones only, with some absent. The table has about 160,000 clones, around four fifths seen once; the top ten hold under 2.5%. Looked up from germline, CDR1 is SGHTA and CDR2 is FQGNSA. The CDR3 has 15 amino acids. V gave up 5 bases and J gave up 1 base; unmatched junction bases: 4. The material sequenced was PBMCs. The rearrangement joins TRBV7-2 to TRBJ2-5, with 10 bases aligning to TRBD2. The receptor was derived from a man aged 30-40 years in good health and CMV-seropositive. This CDR3 reads CASSPSGGLQETQYF. In DNA, the CDR3 is TGTGCCAGCAGCCCTAGCGGGGGCCTCCAAGAGACCCAGTACTTC.